This paragraph reports one TCR beta chain. These data come from a study of neoadjuvant anti-PD-1 for oral cavity cancer. The V gene's germline CDR1 is MNHEY and CDR2 SVGAGI. Trimming removed 2 bases from V and 2 bases from J, with 4 bases in between. This CDR3 spans 14 amino acids. Data came from immunoSEQ multiplex PCR; TCRdb stores just in-frame clones and leaves some out. The sample consists of 15,000 or so clones, roughly three fifths of them appearing once. The sequence came from a person aged 40 to 85 with oral cavity squamous cell carcinoma. Sequencing was performed on PBMCs, taken before nivolumab (anti-PD-1) treatment. J is TRBJ2-6 and V is TRBV6-5; D remains unclear. The DNA for the CDR3 is TGTGCCAGCAGTTACAGGGCTGGGGCCAACGTCCTGACTTTC. The encoded protein is CASSYRAGANVLTF.